This entry lists 21 T cell receptor beta chains sequenced from one sample in a study of T cells in Graves' hyperthyroidism and ophthalmopathy. Amplified TCR beta CDR3 regions derived from RNA transcripts. The HTBI primer set was used in a first-round RT-PCR of the TCR CDR3. TCRdb re-called the multiplex PCR reads with MiXCR, one entry per CDR3 protein. The sample records about 260,000 distinct CDR3 sequences, 16% being singletons. Sequencing was carried out using blood. The receptors shown here come from a woman younger than 30 with Graves' ophthalmopathy.

Remarks on this clonotype: One end of the junction varies from germline; a read error may be responsible. This chain connects TRBV7-9 to TRBJ1-4; 9 positions match TRBD1. The CDR3 covers 14 residues. Germline CDR1 SEHNR, CDR2 FQNEAQ (reference sequence). CDR3 coding DNA: TGCGCCAGCACCTCCGGGACAGGGAATGAAAAACTGTTTTTT. Translated, it gives CASTSGTGNEKLFF.

This chain links TRBV5-1 with TRBJ2-2, with 8 positions matching TRBD1. Germline V CDR1 and CDR2: SGHRS, YFSETQ. The trim removed 1 base at V and 0 bases at J, leaving 2 bases unmatched. The CDR3 extends over 16 amino acids. The DNA for the CDR3 is TGCGCCAGCAGCTTGAGGGGACAGGCGAACACCGGGGAGCTGTTTTTT. Residues: CASSLRGQANTGELFF. The whole variable domain, filled in from reference TRBV5-1 and TRBJ2-2, reads KAGVTQTPRYLIKTRGQQVTLSCSPISGHRSVSWYQQTPGQGLQFLFEYFSETQRNKGNFPGRFSGRQFSNSRSEMNVSTLELGDSALYLCASSLRGQANTGELFFGEGSRLTVL.

This clonotype was seen ten or more times. The chain employs TRBV6-2 or TRBV6-3 and TRBJ2-2; no definite D call. The CDR3 loop spans 12 amino acids. Between the trimmed V and J ends, which lost 3 bases and 4 bases, there was a span of 3 bases. Per the germline V gene, CDR1 is MNHEY and CDR2 is SVGEGT. The CDR3 DNA is TGTGCCAGCAGTTATATCACCGGGGAGCTGTTTTTT. It translates to CASSYITGELFF.

This clonotype was detected many times. The chain recombines TRBV29-1 with TRBJ2-1, with 15 bases that match TRBD2. Germline CDR1 reads SQVTM; CDR2 reads ANQGSEA. The CDR3 length is 17 residues. Losses at the gene ends were 6 bases for V and 7 bases for J; bases not matched to a gene: 13. CDR3 loop: CSVSYPGTSGRQNEQFF. DNA for the CDR3: TGCAGCGTCTCCTACCCCGGGACTAGCGGGAGGCAGAATGAGCAGTTCTTC.

This clonotype has a count of ten or more. J is TRBJ1-5 and V is TRBV2, with no clear D. V was trimmed by 3 bases and J by 5 bases, leaving 5 bases between them. The CDR3 runs 12 residues. Germline V gene lookup returns CDR1 SNHLY and CDR2 FYNNEI. The CDR3 here is CASSDSDQPQHF. CDR3 nucleotide sequence: TGTGCCAGCAGTGACAGTGATCAGCCCCAGCATTTT.

This clonotype was recorded many times. The gene calls are TRBV11-2 and TRBJ2-3; D is unclear. This CDR3 has 14 amino acids. The germline CDR1 and CDR2 sequences are SGHAT and FQNNGV. With 0 bases removed from V and 2 bases from J, the gap between germline ends came to 6 bases. The CDR3 spells CASSLEGFTDTQYF. CDR3 DNA sequence: TGTGCCAGCAGCTTAGAAGGGTTCACAGATACGCAGTATTTT.

This clonotype was detected a few times. This sequence joins TRBV19 and TRBJ2-7; D perhaps matches TRBD2 (7 bases). From germline, CDR1 is LNHDA and CDR2 SQIVND (reference sequence). The CDR3 is 15 residues long. Trimming took off 6 bases at V and 3 bases at J, with 18 bases between the two ends. CDR3 sequence reads: CASRSGGAGLYEQYF. CDR3 nucleotide sequence: TGTGCCAGTAGATCTGGGGGGGCAGGTCTCTACGAGCAGTACTTC.

This clonotype showed up many times. This chain joins TRBV11-2 and TRBJ2-7; 9 nucleotides align to TRBD2. This CDR3 has 16 amino acids. Germline V gives CDR1 SGHAT, CDR2 FQNNGV. With 1 base clipped from V and 0 bases from J, the junction kept 4 bases outside the gene matches. Here the CDR3 reads CASSLGGLASSYEQYF. The CDR3 DNA follows: TGTGCCAGCAGCTTAGGGGGACTAGCTAGCTCCTACGAGCAGTACTTC.

In this sample, this clonotype turned up many times. V gene TRBV11-2 combines with J gene TRBJ2-2; TRBD2 might be the D (5 bases). Germline CDR1 and CDR2: SGHAT and FQNNGV. Trimming took 0 bases from V and 6 from J, leaving 8 bases between them. The CDR3 spans 14 residues. In nucleotides, the CDR3 is TGTGCCAGCAGCTTAGATAACGGGGCCGGGGAGCTGTTTTTT. Translation: CASSLDNGAGELFF.

In this sample, this clonotype turned up many times. The chain combines TRBV6-5 with TRBJ2-7; unclear D gene. Germline CDR1 reads MNHEY; CDR2 reads SVGAGI. With 4 bases removed from V and 8 bases from J, the gap between germline ends came to 15 bases. The length of the CDR3 is 13 residues. CDR3 loop: CASSSSAQVKQYF. The DNA for the CDR3 is TGTGCCAGCAGTTCCTCCGCCCAGGTGAAGCAGTACTTC.

This clonotype was found a few times. The V and J genes are TRBV2 and TRBJ1-6, with D possibly being TRBD1 (6 bases). Germline CDR1 is SNHLY and CDR2 is FYNNEI. The CDR3 is 18 amino acids. The ends were cut back, 4 bases at V and 2 bases at J, with 18 bases in the middle. CDR3 region: CASSARGRGFTYNSPLHF. The CDR3 nucleotides are TGTGCCAGCAGTGCCCGGGGAAGGGGGTTTACCTATAATTCACCCCTCCACTTT.

This clonotype was counted ten times or more. The chain carries TRBV20-1 and TRBJ1-1; the match to TRBD1 covers 9 bases. V gave up 5 bases and J gave up 1 base; unmatched junction bases: 2. The CDR3 spans 13 residues. Germline V lookup: CDR1 DFQATT, CDR2 SNEGSKA (reference sequence). CDR3 bases: TGCAGTGCTCGACAGGGGGGGAACACTGAAGCTTTCTTT. It is translated as CSARQGGNTEAFF.

There are many counts of this clonotype. The chain is built from TRBV11-2 and TRBJ2-1; TRBD2 is a possible D gene (6 bases). The ends were cut back, 10 bases at V and 0 bases at J, with 13 bases in the middle. The CDR3 extends over 14 amino acids. Germline CDR1 reads SGHAT; CDR2 reads FQNNGV. CDR3 sequence: CATTHGSSYNEQFF. The CDR3 DNA sequence: TGTGCCACAACGCACGGGAGCTCCTACAATGAGCAGTTCTTC.

The rearrangement uses TRBV28 and TRBJ1-2; D possibly corresponds to TRBD1 (5 bases). V lost 4 bases, J lost 8 bases, and 14 bases lay in between. Per germline, CDR1 MDHEN and CDR2 SYDVKM. This CDR3 is 13 amino acids long. In DNA form, the CDR3 reads TGTGCCAGCAGTTCCGTGGCAGGGCTGGGCTACACCTTC. It is translated as CASSSVAGLGYTF.

This clonotype occurred many times. The rearrangement joins TRBV18 to TRBJ1-6; D is unclear. V was trimmed by 3 bases and J by 9 bases, leaving 9 bases between them. Germline CDR1 and CDR2: KGHSH and LQKENI. The length of the CDR3 is 13 residues. In DNA, the CDR3 is TGTGCCAGCTCACCCGGAGCGGGTTCACCCCTCCACTTT. It encodes CASSPGAGSPLHF.

The sample holds many counts of this clonotype. In nucleotides, the CDR3 is TGCGCCAGCACCTTACTCGTTGGCGGGAAATACAATGAGCAGTTCTTC. It is translated as CASTLLVGGKYNEQFF. This chain links TRBV10-2 with TRBJ2-1, with D possibly TRBD2 on 6 matching bases. From germline, CDR1 is WSHSY and CDR2 SAAADI. Trimming cost V 7 bases and J 4 bases, with 20 bases left between them. This CDR3 is 16 amino acids long.

In this sample, this clonotype turned up many times. J is TRBJ1-1 and V is TRBV7-9, with D perhaps matching TRBD1 (6 bases). CDR1 SEHNR and CDR2 FQNEAQ come from the germline V gene (reference sequence). The CDR3 length is 14 residues. V dropped 1 base and J dropped 1 base, with 7 bases sitting between them. CDR3 sequence (DNA): TGTGCCAGCAGCTTAGGGACAGAGAACACTGAAGCTTTCTTT. It is translated as CASSLGTENTEAFF.

This clonotype was seen a handful of times. CDR3 nucleotide sequence: TGTGCCAGCAGTTTAAGCCCCGTCAGCACCGGGGAGCTGTTTTTT. This translates into CASSLSPVSTGELFF. The V call is TRBV27, the J call TRBJ2-2; D gene unclear. Germline V gene lookup returns CDR1 MNHEY and CDR2 SMNVEV (reference sequence). V shed 2 bases and J shed 4 bases, with 11 bases lying between them. This CDR3 spans 15 amino acids.

The sample holds a few counts of this clonotype. The rearrangement joins TRBV20-1 to TRBJ2-3; 11 bases are a match to TRBD2. Germline CDR1 and CDR2: DFQATT and SNEGSKA (reference sequence). The CDR3 contains 15 residues. The V gene end was trimmed by 5 bases and the J gene end by 7 bases; junction bases not matched to a gene: 11. CDR3 in amino acids: CSAEPVAGGPHTQYF. In DNA, the CDR3 is TGCAGTGCTGAGCCCGTAGCGGGAGGGCCGCATACGCAGTATTTT.

The gene calls are TRBV9 and TRBJ1-2; tentatively, D is TRBD1 (5 bases). The CDR3 contains 13 residues. With 2 bases removed from V and 8 bases from J, the gap between germline ends came to 13 bases. The V gene's germline CDR1 is SGDLS and CDR2 YYNGEE. The CDR3 is CASSVRQNGGYTF. CDR3 bases: TGTGCCAGCAGCGTTCGACAGAACGGCGGCTACACCTTC. The whole variable domain, remainder taken from reference TRBV9 and TRBJ1-2, is DSGVTQTPKHLITATGQRVTLRCSPRSGDLSVYWYQQSLDQGLQFLIQYYNGEERAKGNILERFSAQQFPDLHSELNLSSLELGDSALYFCASSVRQNGGYTFGSGTRLTVV.

This clonotype was counted many times. J is TRBJ1-2 and V is TRBV7-2; D is undetermined. Trimming took off 8 bases at V and 0 bases at J, with 10 bases between the two ends. CDR3 length: 13 amino acids. Germline values: CDR1 SGHTA, CDR2 FQGNSA. The CDR3 sequence: CASREAANYGYTF. The CDR3 DNA follows: TGTGCCAGCCGAGAGGCAGCTAACTATGGCTACACCTTC.